The rows below give T cell receptor beta chains drawn from one sample of a study of PD-L1 blockade in urothelial cancer. Profiling relied on immunoSEQ multiplex PCR, and the TCRdb table lists in-frame clones only, not all of them. This table has around 45,000 clones, more than 75% appearing once. The source was PBMCs, collected around atezolizumab (anti-PD-L1) treatment. Receptors were obtained from a man in his fifties or sixties with urothelial cancer. CDR3s include the opening cysteine and the closing phenylalanine or tryptophan. The D gene is left open where the match is weak. Where a row states a size, it is once, few, many or the class of an expanded clone; other rows omit it.

TRBV9	TRBJ2-2	-	-	TGTGCCAGCAGCGTAACGAGGCTCCCCGGGGAGCTGTTTTTT	CASSVTRLPGELFF
TRBV27	TRBJ1-6	-	few	TGTGCCAGCAGTTTGGCTACAGGGAGCTCCTATAATTCACCCCTCCACTTT	CASSLATGSSYNSPLHF
TRBV28	TRBJ1-5	-	few	TGTGCCAGCAGTTTTGAGGGACAGCCCCAGCATTTT	CASSFEGQPQHF
TRBV19	TRBJ2-6	-	-	TGTGCCAGTAGTATGCGCGGGGCCAACGTCCTGACTTTC	CASSMRGANVLTF
TRBV7-2	TRBJ2-5	-	few	TGTGCCAGCAGCTTAGAGGAGAGCCGAGGAGGGACCCAGTACTTC	CASSLEESRGGTQYF
TRBV7-7	TRBJ2-3	TRBD2	-	TGTGCTAGCAGCAAGGGGACTAGCGGAGGCACAGATACGCAGTATTTT	CASSKGTSGGTDTQYF
TRBV7-2	TRBJ1-4	-	-	TGTGCCAGCAGCCGGACCCAGGGCTACGGTGAAAAACTGTTTTTT	CASSRTQGYGEKLFF
TRBV4-2	TRBJ1-5	TRBD1	-	TGTGCCAGCAGCCAAGATCAAGGGCAGGGGGGTCAGCCCCAGCATTTT	CASSQDQGQGGQPQHF
TRBV19	TRBJ2-1	TRBD2	-	TGTGCCAGTAGTATAGGAGCTAGCGGGGGGTCCTACAATGAGCAGTTCTTC	CASSIGASGGSYNEQFF
TRBV19	TRBJ1-2	TRBD1	few	TGTGCCAGTAGACCGGACAGGGGGCAGGGGTATGGCTACACCTTC	CASRPDRGQGYGYTF
TRBV7-8	TRBJ2-2	TRBD2	-	TGTGCCAGCGTGGCGGGAGGCCCCGGGGAGCTGTTTTTT	CASVAGGPGELFF
TRBV28	TRBJ1-5	-	-	TGTGCCAGCCAGGAAGACAGAAATGATCAGCCCCAGCATTTT	CASQEDRNDQPQHF
TRBV18	TRBJ2-7	TRBD1	-	TGTGCCAGCTCACCTAGGACAGGGGGCGAGCAGTACTTC	CASSPRTGGEQYF
TRBV7-2	TRBJ2-7	TRBD1	-	TGTGCCAGCAGCTTAGGAGGGACAGTATCCTACGAGCAGTACTTC	CASSLGGTVSYEQYF
TRBV10-2	TRBJ1-2	-	-	TGCGCCACTAGCGGAACTCAAGGGTCTTCTGGCTACACCTTC	CATSGTQGSSGYTF
TRBV18	TRBJ1-1	TRBD1	-	TGTGCCAGCTCACCACCGGGGACAGGGTTCAACACTGAAGCTTTCTTT	CASSPPGTGFNTEAFF
TRBV28	TRBJ1-2	-	-	TGTGCCAGCAGTTCTTTGGGGCCGTATGGCTACACCTTC	CASSSLGPYGYTF
TRBV29-1	TRBJ2-7	TRBD1	-	TGCAGCGTCTCCGGGACAGGGGTAGGGCAGTACTTC	CSVSGTGVGQYF
TRBV7-9	TRBJ2-5	TRBD1	many	TGTGCCAGCAGACGAGGGACAGGCCAAGAGACCCAGTACTTC	CASRRGTGQETQYF
TRBV2	TRBJ1-3	TRBD1	-	TGTGCCAGCAGTGCAGGACAGGGGAACACCATATATTTT	CASSAGQGNTIYF
TRBV4-3	TRBJ2-2	TRBD1	few	TGCGCCAGCAGTCCCGGGACAGGTCACCCCGGGGAGCTGTTTTTT	CASSPGTGHPGELFF
TRBV7-2	TRBJ1-2	-	-	TGTGCCAGCAGCCCAGCGCCCGTAGTCGGTGGCTACACCTTC	CASSPAPVVGGYTF
TRBV9	TRBJ1-1	-	-	TGTGCCAGCAGTCTAGGAGGGTACGGCACTGAAGCTTTCTTT	CASSLGGYGTEAFF
TRBV6-5	TRBJ1-3	-	-	TGTGCCAGCAGTTACTCGAGGCTGATCTCTGGAAACACCATATATTTT	CASSYSRLISGNTIYF